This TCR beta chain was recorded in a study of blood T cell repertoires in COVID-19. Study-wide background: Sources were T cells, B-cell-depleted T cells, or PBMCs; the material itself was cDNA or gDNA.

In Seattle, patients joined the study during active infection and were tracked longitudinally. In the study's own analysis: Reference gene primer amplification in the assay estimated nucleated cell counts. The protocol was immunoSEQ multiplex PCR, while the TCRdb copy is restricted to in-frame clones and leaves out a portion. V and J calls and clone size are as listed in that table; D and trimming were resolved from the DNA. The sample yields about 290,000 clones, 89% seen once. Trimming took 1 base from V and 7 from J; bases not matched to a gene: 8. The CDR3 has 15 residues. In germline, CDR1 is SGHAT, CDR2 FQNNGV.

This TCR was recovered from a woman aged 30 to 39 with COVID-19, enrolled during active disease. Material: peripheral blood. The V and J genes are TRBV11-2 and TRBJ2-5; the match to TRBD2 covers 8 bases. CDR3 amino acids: CASSLVGLEEGTQYF. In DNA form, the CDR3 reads TGTGCCAGCAGCTTAGTGGGACTAGAAGAGGGGACCCAGTACTTC.